The clone carrying this T cell receptor beta chain came up a few times. What it binds is not known. The data originate from a study of cytomegalovirus exposure and HLA in healthy donors. Overall study findings and caveats: Highest at DRB1 and lowest at HLA-C, TCR association rates differed among HLA loci in a later analysis. In a later analysis, productive TCRs from donors in an Asian-associated ancestry cluster reportedly carried fewer N-insertions than the cohort mean.

The CDR3 runs to 14 residues. Germline V gives CDR1 SEHNR, CDR2 FQNEAQ (reference sequence). V lost 1 base to trimming and J lost 5 bases; unmatched junction nucleotides: 4. The PCR contained 60 Vbeta and 13 Jbeta primers. The data were produced by immunoSEQ multiplex PCR, yet TCRdb's version contains in-frame clones alone and is incomplete. The table includes 240,000 or so clones, 82% detected once. The rearrangement joins TRBV7-9 to TRBJ1-2; 7 bases are shared with TRBD1. Sequencing was carried out using PBMCs. This TCR came from a woman aged 40 to 50 in good health and CMV-seropositive. CDR3 bases: TGTGCCAGCAGCTTAGAGGGGGCAGGGTATGGCTACACCTTC. This translates into CASSLEGAGYGYTF.